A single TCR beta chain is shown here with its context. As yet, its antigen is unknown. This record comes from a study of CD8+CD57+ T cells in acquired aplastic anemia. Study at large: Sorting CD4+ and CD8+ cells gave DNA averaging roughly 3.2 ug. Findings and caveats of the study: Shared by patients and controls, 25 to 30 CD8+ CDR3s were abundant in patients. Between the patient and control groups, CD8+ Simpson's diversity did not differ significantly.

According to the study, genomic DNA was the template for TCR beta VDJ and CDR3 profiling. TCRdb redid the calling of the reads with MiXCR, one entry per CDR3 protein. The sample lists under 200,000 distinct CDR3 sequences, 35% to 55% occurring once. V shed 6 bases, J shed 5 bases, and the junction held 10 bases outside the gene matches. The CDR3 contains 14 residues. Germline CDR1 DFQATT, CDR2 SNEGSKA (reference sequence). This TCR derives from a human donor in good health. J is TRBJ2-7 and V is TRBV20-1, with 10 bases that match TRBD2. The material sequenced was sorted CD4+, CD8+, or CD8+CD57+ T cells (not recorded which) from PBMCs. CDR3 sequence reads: CSASSSGSNNEQYF. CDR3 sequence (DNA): TGCAGTGCAAGTTCTAGCGGGAGTAATAACGAGCAGTACTTC.